Shown below are 25 T cell receptor beta chains from a single sample sequenced in a study of PD-L1 blockade in urothelial cancer. Clones were read by immunoSEQ multiplex PCR, and TCRdb kept only the in-frame ones, dropping some. Altogether 25,000 to 35,000 clones are present, more than 70% being singletons, with the ten largest covering around 3.2%. Sequenced here: PBMCs, sampled around atezolizumab (anti-PD-L1) treatment. The receptors stem from a man aged 50 or older with urothelial cancer.

Points on this clone: The junction departs from germline at one end; a sequencing error may be responsible. The CDR3 loop reads CASSLGDGGVYEQYF. The CDR3 nucleotides are TGTGCTAGCAGCTTGGGTGACGGGGGAGTCTACGAGCAGTACTTC. This chain uses TRBV7-7 with TRBJ2-7; tentative D call: TRBD2 (6 bases). CDR1 and CDR2 (germline): SSHAT, FNYEAQ (reference sequence). The CDR3 sequence is 15 residues long.

This clone was picked up a small number of times. J is TRBJ1-6 and V is TRBV6-6; a possible D gene is TRBD1 (5 bases). Germline V gives CDR1 MNHNY, CDR2 SVGAGI (reference sequence). Trimming cost V 0 bases and J 10 bases, with 10 bases left between them. The CDR3 runs to 14 residues. Written as DNA, the CDR3 is TGTGCCAGCAGTTACTCGCGGCGGGGGTCACCCCTCCACTTT. Translated, it gives CASSYSRRGSPLHF.

The rearrangement joins TRBV27 to TRBJ2-3, with D possibly TRBD2 on 5 matching bases. The germline gives CDR1 MNHEY, CDR2 SMNVEV (reference sequence). This CDR3 region has 13 residues. V lost 5 bases and J lost 9, with 15 bases in between. Here the CDR3 DNA reads TGTGCCAGCAGTCTAGGGCCTAGCATAACGCAGTATTTT. Protein sequence: CASSLGPSITQYF.

The chain couples TRBV7-3 to TRBJ2-1; 12 positions agree with TRBD2. This CDR3 is 16 amino acids long. The V gene end was trimmed by 5 bases and the J gene end by 9 bases; junction bases not matched to a gene: 11. Germline V gives CDR1 SGHTA, CDR2 FQGTGA. The DNA for the CDR3 is TGTGCCAGCAGCCTTGCGCCACTAGCGGGGGGTGGTGAGCAGTTCTTC. Translating it yields CASSLAPLAGGGEQFF. The complete variable domain, with remaining parts taken from reference TRBV7-3 and TRBJ2-1, reads GAGVSQTPSNKVTEKGKYVELRCDPISGHTALYWYRQSLGQGPEFLIYFQGTGAADDSGLPNDRFFAVRPEGSVSTLKIQRTERGDSAVYLCASSLAPLAGGGEQFFGPGTRLTVL.

V gene TRBV21-1 combines with J gene TRBJ2-2; the DNA was not compared with TRBD2, the D call given in the table. TRBV21-1 is given as a pseudogene. The CDR3 has 15 residues. The DNA for the CDR3 is TGTGCCAGCAGCAAAGAAGGAGCGAACACCGGGGAGCTGTTTTTT. Translated, it gives CASSKEGANTGELFF.

This sequence joins TRBV5-1 and TRBJ1-1, with TRBD1 as a possible D gene (6 bases). There are 15 residues in the CDR3. V was cut by 0 bases and J by 1 base, with 10 bases left in between. Per the germline V gene, CDR1 is SGHRS and CDR2 is YFSETQ. The CDR3 DNA reads TGCGCCAGCAGCTTGGGGGGGGGACAGAACACTGAAGCTTTCTTT. This translates into CASSLGGGQNTEAFF. Based on the CDR3 plus reference TRBV5-1 and TRBJ1-1, the full variable domain is KAGVTQTPRYLIKTRGQQVTLSCSPISGHRSVSWYQQTPGQGLQFLFEYFSETQRNKGNFPGRFSGRQFSNSRSEMNVSTLELGDSALYLCASSLGGGQNTEAFFGQGTRLTVV.

The rearrangement links TRBV5-4 to TRBJ2-7; TRBD1 matches 7 bases. Germline V lookup: CDR1 SGHNT, CDR2 YYREEE (reference sequence). The V gene end was trimmed by 4 bases and the J gene end by 2 bases; junction bases not matched to a gene: 3. CDR3 length: 13 amino acids. The CDR3 loop reads CASSRDRTYEQYF. The CDR3 bases are TGTGCCAGCAGCAGGGACAGAACCTACGAGCAGTACTTC.

This clone occurred a few times. This sequence joins TRBV30 and TRBJ1-2, with D uncertain. Per germline, CDR1 GTSNPN and CDR2 SVGIG (reference sequence). There are 13 residues in the CDR3. Trimming took 0 bases from V and 2 from J, leaving 7 bases between them. CDR3 amino acids: CAWSVEANYGYTF. CDR3 in DNA: TGTGCCTGGAGTGTGGAGGCCAACTATGGCTACACCTTC.

The chain recombines TRBV4-1 with TRBJ2-7; D is undetermined. The V gene lost 2 bases and the J gene lost 2 bases, with 10 bases spanning the gap. CDR1 MGHRA and CDR2 YSYEKL come from the germline V gene. There are 14 residues in the CDR3. The chain's CDR3 is CASSQMRSTYEQYF. The CDR3 region has the DNA TGCGCCAGCAGCCAAATGAGAAGCACCTACGAGCAGTACTTC.

This clone has a single count. The chain combines TRBV2 with TRBJ1-5, with 10 bases aligning to TRBD1. The germline V gene has CDR1 SNHLY and CDR2 FYNNEI. V was clipped by 4 bases and J by 4 bases; unmatched bases: 4. The CDR3 loop spans 15 amino acids. In nucleotides, the CDR3 is TGTGCCAGCAGTGGAGGACAGGGGGGGAATCAGCCCCAGCATTTT. Protein product: CASSGGQGGNQPQHF. Full variable domain (remainder filled in from reference TRBV2 and TRBJ1-5): EPEVTQTPSHQVTQMGQEVILRCVPISNHLYFYWYRQILGQKVEFLVSFYNNEISEKSEIFDDQFSVERPDGSNFTLKIRSTKLEDSAMYFCASSGGQGGNQPQHFGDGTRLSIL.

V is TRBV5-4 and J is TRBJ1-6; 8 bases line up with TRBD1. CDR1 is SGHNT, CDR2 YYREEE, per germline (reference sequence). This CDR3 region has 14 residues. Trimming at V came to 4 bases and at J to 8 bases, leaving 5 bases not matched to a gene. CDR3 region: CASSRDRGDSPLHF. CDR3 in DNA: TGTGCCAGCAGCCGAGACAGGGGAGATTCACCCCTCCACTTT.

This clone was detected once. The chain recombines TRBV19 with TRBJ1-5; D is perhaps TRBD1 (6 bases). Germline V gene sequence: CDR1 LNHDA, CDR2 SQIVND (reference sequence). Trimming removed 0 bases at V and 8 bases at J, with 11 bases between. CDR3 size: 14 residues. As DNA, the CDR3 is TGTGCCAGTAGTATAGAAGGGGGTCGGGAGCCCCAGCATTTT. This encodes CASSIEGGREPQHF.

The CDR3 sequence: CASSTPGLNYEQYF. The CDR3 DNA reads as TGTGCCAGCAGTACACCGGGACTAAACTACGAGCAGTACTTC. The rearrangement links TRBV28 to TRBJ2-7; 7 bases are a match to TRBD2. Germline CDR1 is MDHEN and CDR2 is SYDVKM. With 5 bases clipped from V and 3 bases from J, the junction kept 7 bases outside the gene matches. The CDR3 loop spans 14 amino acids.

The gene calls are TRBV7-2 and TRBJ1-1; 8 positions match TRBD1. Germline assignment: CDR1 SGHTA and CDR2 FQGNSA. This CDR3 contains 13 residues. Trimming took 8 bases from V and 4 from J; bases not matched to a gene: 6. The CDR3 DNA reads as TGTGCCAGCGGCACAGGGGGAGGCACTGAAGCTTTCTTT. Encoded protein: CASGTGGGTEAFF.

The chain employs TRBV27 and TRBJ2-1; D remains ambiguous. V was pared by 4 bases and J by 6 bases, with 25 bases between. CDR3 size: 18 residues. Germline CDR1 MNHEY, CDR2 SMNVEV (reference sequence). The CDR3 DNA is TGTGCCAGCAGTTCTAAGCGAACCGACCCTACAAAAATCAATGAGCAGTTCTTC. Encoded protein: CASSSKRTDPTKINEQFF.

The chain carries TRBV7-2 and TRBJ2-4; maybe TRBD2 (6 bases). The CDR3 sequence is 17 residues long. Germline-derived CDR1 and CDR2 are SGHTA and FQGNSA. Trimming removed 1 base at V and 2 bases at J, with 15 bases between. CDR3 sequence: CASSLDGGDGTKNIQYF. The CDR3 DNA follows: TGTGCCAGCAGCTTAGACGGAGGGGATGGGACCAAAAACATTCAGTACTTC.

This clone appeared a single time. The J gene is TRBJ2-5, the V gene TRBV11-2, with D possibly TRBD2 on 5 matching bases. Germline V CDR1 and CDR2: SGHAT, FQNNGV. There are 16 residues in the CDR3. Trimming shortened V by 3 bases and J by 2 bases, and 16 bases separated the two germline ends. In DNA, the CDR3 is TGTGCCAGCAGCTTCATACCCAGCGGCAGACAAGAGACCCAGTACTTC. Amino acid sequence: CASSFIPSGRQETQYF.

The CDR3 is CASMGGRASYNEQFF. The CDR3 DNA sequence: TGTGCCAGCATGGGCGGGAGGGCTTCCTACAATGAGCAGTTCTTC. V usage is TRBV6-6 and J usage is TRBJ2-1, with TRBD2 matching 9 bases. V gave up 7 bases and J gave up 1 base; unmatched junction bases: 5. Germline V gene lookup returns CDR1 MNHNY and CDR2 SVGAGI (reference sequence). This CDR3 has 15 amino acids.

This sequence joins TRBV9 and TRBJ2-1; 8 nucleotides agree with TRBD2. The CDR3 loop spans 17 amino acids. Unmatched junction bases numbered 9, after V lost 0 bases and J lost 4 bases. Germline V gene lookup returns CDR1 SGDLS and CDR2 YYNGEE. The CDR3 DNA is TGTGCCAGCAGCGTAGCTCCTGCGGGGGGATTATACAATGAGCAGTTCTTC. Translating gives CASSVAPAGGLYNEQFF.

This clone was detected once. The chain uses TRBV5-1 and TRBJ2-2; D might be TRBD1 (5 bases). Germline V gene sequence: CDR1 SGHRS, CDR2 YFSETQ. Deletions cut 0 bases from V and 4 bases from J, with 13 bases between. This CDR3 has 16 amino acids. The CDR3 here is CASSLDGQQVTGELFF. The CDR3 DNA follows: TGCGCCAGCAGCTTGGACGGTCAACAGGTCACCGGGGAGCTGTTTTTT.

This chain uses TRBV2 with TRBJ2-2; TRBD2 might be the D (7 bases). Germline V CDR1 and CDR2: SNHLY, FYNNEI. The CDR3 length is 16 residues. V lost 6 bases to trimming and J lost 1 base, with 15 bases between them. CDR3 region: CASRGGGPLNTGELFF. CDR3 sequence (DNA): TGTGCCAGCAGAGGGGGGGGGCCGTTGAACACCGGGGAGCTGTTTTTT.

The chain is built from TRBV7-6 and TRBJ1-4, with D uncertain. This CDR3 region has 14 residues. Germline V gene sequence: CDR1 SGHVS, CDR2 FNYEAQ. The ends were cut back, 3 bases at V and 0 bases at J, with 5 bases in the middle. The CDR3 DNA reads as TGTGCCAGCAGCTTGAGGGCAACTAATGAAAAACTGTTTTTT. It is translated as CASSLRATNEKLFF.

V and J are TRBV21-1 and TRBJ2-7; the table's D call of TRBD2 was not tested on the DNA. TRBV21-1 is recorded as a pseudogene. This CDR3 has 20 residues. The CDR3 region has the DNA TGTGCCAGCAGCGTACCCGAGGGCGGGCAGAGTTACGATCAAATCTACGAGCAGTACTTC. Translated, it gives CASSVPEGGQSYDQIYEQYF.

The table lists this clone with a count of one. The gene calls are TRBV27 and TRBJ2-3; tentatively, D is TRBD2 (6 bases). V was cut by 6 bases and J by 3 bases, with 10 bases left in between. This CDR3 region has 13 residues. Germline V lookup: CDR1 MNHEY, CDR2 SMNVEV (reference sequence). The CDR3 nucleotides read TGTGCCAGCAGAACCGGAGGGACAGATACGCAGTATTTT. This encodes CASRTGGTDTQYF.

The CDR3 nucleotides are TGTGCCAGCAGTTACTCAGGGGCTAGCAATCAGCCCCAGCATTTT. Translated: CASSYSGASNQPQHF. This chain joins TRBV6-5 and TRBJ1-5; D is perhaps TRBD1 (5 bases). V lost 0 bases to trimming and J lost 0 bases, with 6 bases between them. The germline gives CDR1 MNHEY, CDR2 SVGAGI. The CDR3 covers 15 residues.